This TCR beta chain was sequenced during a study of regulatory T cells in long-lasting Graves disease. The overall study: Newly diagnosed Graves' patients took antithyroid drugs under 3 months.

Time point denoted: newly diagnosed GD, antithyroid drugs for less than 3 months. Researchers made the TCR library from RNA that was extracted from PBMCs. Study-level points and caveats: A greater number of public clonotypes (roughly 2,800) was shared by persistent patients than by new patients (roughly 930).

CDR3-region Arm-PCR and iRepertoire HTBI primers produced the TCR beta libraries. Using its own MiXCR run on the multiplex PCR reads, TCRdb lists one record per CDR3 protein. The table lists about 540,000 distinct CDR3 sequences, about 13% of them singletons. For this clonotype: As yet, its antigen is unknown.

In germline, CDR1 is KGHDR, CDR2 SFDVKD. This CDR3 spans 20 amino acids. Trimming removed 5 bases from V and 1 base from J; junction bases left unmatched: 12. Another study also made use of these data, one on T cells in Graves' hyperthyroidism and ophthalmopathy. As that report states: The TCR CDR3 was amplified in a first-round RT-PCR using the HTBI primer set.

The chain couples TRBV24-1 to TRBJ2-1; 14 nucleotides align to TRBD2. This clonotype originated in a man aged 30 to 39 with Graves disease. The sample consisted of peripheral blood mononuclear cells (PBMCs), taken at new diagnosis, from a patient treated with antithyroid drugs. The CDR3 nucleotides are TGTGCCACCAGTGGTATACCGGGACTAGCGGGAGAATCGTCCTACAATGAGCAGTTCTTC. This sequence encodes CATSGIPGLAGESSYNEQFF.